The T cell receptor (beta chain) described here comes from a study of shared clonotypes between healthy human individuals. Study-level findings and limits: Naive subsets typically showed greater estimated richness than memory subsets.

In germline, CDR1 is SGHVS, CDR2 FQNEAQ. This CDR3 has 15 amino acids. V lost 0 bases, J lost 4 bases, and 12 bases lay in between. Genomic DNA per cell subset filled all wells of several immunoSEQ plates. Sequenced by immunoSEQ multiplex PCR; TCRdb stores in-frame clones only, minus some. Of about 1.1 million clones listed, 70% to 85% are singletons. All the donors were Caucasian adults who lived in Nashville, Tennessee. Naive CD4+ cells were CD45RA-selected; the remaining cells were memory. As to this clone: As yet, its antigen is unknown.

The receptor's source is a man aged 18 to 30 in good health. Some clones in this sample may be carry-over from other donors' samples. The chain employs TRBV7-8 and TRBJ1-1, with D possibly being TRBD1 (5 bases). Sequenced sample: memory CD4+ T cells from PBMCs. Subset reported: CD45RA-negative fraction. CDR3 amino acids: CASSLAYSGATEAFF. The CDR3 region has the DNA TGTGCCAGCAGCTTAGCTTACTCCGGGGCCACTGAAGCTTTCTTT.